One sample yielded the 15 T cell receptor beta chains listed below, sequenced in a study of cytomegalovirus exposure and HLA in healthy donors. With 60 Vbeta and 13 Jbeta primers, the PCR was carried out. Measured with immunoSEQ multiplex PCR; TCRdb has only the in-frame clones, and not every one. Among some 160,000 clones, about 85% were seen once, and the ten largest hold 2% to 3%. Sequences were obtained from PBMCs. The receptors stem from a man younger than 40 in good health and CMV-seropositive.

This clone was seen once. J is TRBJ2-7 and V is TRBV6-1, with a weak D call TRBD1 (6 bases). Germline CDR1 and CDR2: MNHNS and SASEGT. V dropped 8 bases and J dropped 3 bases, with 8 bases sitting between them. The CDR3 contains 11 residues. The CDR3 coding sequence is TGTGCCAGCGGACAGTTCTACGAGCAGTACTTC. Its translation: CASGQFYEQYF.

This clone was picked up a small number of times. CDR3 bases: TGCGCCAGCAGCCAAGGACTAGCGGGGAATAATGAGCAGTTCTTC. It codes for CASSQGLAGNNEQFF. The chain carries TRBV4-3 and TRBJ2-1; 11 bases line up with TRBD2. V was clipped by 1 base and J by 7 bases; unmatched bases: 3. This CDR3 is built from 15 residues. Germline V gene lookup returns CDR1 LGHNA and CDR2 YSLEER.

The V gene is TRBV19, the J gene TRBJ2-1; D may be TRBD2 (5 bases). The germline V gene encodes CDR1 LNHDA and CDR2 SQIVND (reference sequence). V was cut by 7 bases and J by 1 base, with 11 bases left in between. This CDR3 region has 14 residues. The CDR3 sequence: CASTQLGSYNEQFF. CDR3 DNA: TGTGCCAGTACCCAACTAGGTTCCTACAATGAGCAGTTCTTC. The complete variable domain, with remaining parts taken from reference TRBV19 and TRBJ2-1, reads DGGITQSPKYLFRKEGQNVTLSCEQNLNHDAMYWYRQDPGQGLRLIYYSQIVNDFQKGDIAEGYSVSREKKESFPLTVTSAQKNPTAFYLCASTQLGSYNEQFFGPGTRLTVL.

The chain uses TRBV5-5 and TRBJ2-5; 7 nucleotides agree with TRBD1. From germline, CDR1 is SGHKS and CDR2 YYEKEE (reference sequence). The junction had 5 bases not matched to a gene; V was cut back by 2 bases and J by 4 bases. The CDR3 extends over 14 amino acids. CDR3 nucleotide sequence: TGTGCCAGCAGCTTAGCCAGGGGGACAGAGACCCAGTACTTC. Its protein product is CASSLARGTETQYF. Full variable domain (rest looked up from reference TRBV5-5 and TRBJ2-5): DAGVTQSPTHLIKTRGQQVTLRCSPISGHKSVSWYQQVLGQGPQFIFQYYEKEERGRGNFPDRFSARQFPNYSSELNVNALLLGDSALYLCASSLARGTETQYFGPGTRLLVL.

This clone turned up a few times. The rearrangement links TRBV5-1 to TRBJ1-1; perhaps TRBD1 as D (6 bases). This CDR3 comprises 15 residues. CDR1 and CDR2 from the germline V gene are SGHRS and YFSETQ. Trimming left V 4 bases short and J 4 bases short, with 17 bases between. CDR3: CASSNGQIISTEAFF. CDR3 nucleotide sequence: TGCGCCAGCAGCAATGGACAGATTATCTCCACTGAAGCTTTCTTT. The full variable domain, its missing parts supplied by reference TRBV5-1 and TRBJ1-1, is KAGVTQTPRYLIKTRGQQVTLSCSPISGHRSVSWYQQTPGQGLQFLFEYFSETQRNKGNFPGRFSGRQFSNSRSEMNVSTLELGDSALYLCASSNGQIISTEAFFGQGTRLTVV.

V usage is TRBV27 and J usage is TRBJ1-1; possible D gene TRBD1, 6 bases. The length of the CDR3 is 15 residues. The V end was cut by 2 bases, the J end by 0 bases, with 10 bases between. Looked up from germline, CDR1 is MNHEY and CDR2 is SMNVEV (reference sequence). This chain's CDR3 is CASSLGQSMNTEAFF. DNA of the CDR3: TGTGCCAGCAGTTTAGGACAGAGCATGAACACTGAAGCTTTCTTT.

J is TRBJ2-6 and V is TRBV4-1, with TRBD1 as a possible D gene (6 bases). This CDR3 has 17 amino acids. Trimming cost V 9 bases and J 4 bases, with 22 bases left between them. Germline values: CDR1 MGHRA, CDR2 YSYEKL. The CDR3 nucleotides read TGCGCCAGTTCACAGGGATGGGGGTTTAGAGGGGCCAACGTCCTGACTTTC. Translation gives CASSQGWGFRGANVLTF.

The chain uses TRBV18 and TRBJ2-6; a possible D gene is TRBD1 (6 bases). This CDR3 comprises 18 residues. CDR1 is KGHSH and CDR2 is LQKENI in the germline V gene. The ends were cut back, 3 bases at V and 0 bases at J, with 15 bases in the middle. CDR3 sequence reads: CASSPPGTLASGANVLTF. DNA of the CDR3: TGTGCCAGCTCACCCCCCGGGACACTTGCCTCTGGGGCCAACGTCCTGACTTTC. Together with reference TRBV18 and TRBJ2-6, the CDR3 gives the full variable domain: NAGVMQNPRHLVRRRGQEARLRCSPMKGHSHVYWYRQLPEEGLKFMVYLQKENIIDESGMPKERFSAEFPKEGPSILRIQQVVRGDSAAYFCASSPPGTLASGANVLTFGAGSRLTVL.

CDR3 sequence reads: CASSLIRTGGSGELFF. CDR3 in DNA: TGTGCCAGCAGCTTGATCCGGACAGGGGGTTCTGGGGAGCTGTTTTTT. The rearrangement links TRBV5-6 to TRBJ2-2; 10 nucleotides line up with TRBD1. The germline gives CDR1 SGHDT, CDR2 YYEEEE. J gave up 8 bases and V 1 base, and 8 bases lay outside the gene matches. The CDR3 has 16 amino acids.

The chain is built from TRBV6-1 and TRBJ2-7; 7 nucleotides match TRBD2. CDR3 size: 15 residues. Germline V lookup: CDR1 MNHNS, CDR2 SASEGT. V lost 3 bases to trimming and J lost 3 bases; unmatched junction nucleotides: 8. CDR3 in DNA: TGTGCCAGCAGTGACCCAGCGGGGCCCAACTACGAGCAGTACGTC. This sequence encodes CASSDPAGPNYEQYV.

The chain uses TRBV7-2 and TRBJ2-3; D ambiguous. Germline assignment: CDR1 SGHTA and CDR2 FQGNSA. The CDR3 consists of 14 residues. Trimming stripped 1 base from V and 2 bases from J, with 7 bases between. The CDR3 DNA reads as TGTGCCAGCAGCTTAGACAGTCACACAGATACGCAGTATTTT. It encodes CASSLDSHTDTQYF.

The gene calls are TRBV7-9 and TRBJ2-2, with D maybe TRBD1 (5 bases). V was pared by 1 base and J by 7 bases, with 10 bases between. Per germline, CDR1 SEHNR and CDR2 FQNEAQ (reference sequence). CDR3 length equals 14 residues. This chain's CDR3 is CASSLVGAIGELFF. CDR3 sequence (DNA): TGTGCCAGCAGCTTAGTTGGGGCTATCGGGGAGCTGTTTTTT.

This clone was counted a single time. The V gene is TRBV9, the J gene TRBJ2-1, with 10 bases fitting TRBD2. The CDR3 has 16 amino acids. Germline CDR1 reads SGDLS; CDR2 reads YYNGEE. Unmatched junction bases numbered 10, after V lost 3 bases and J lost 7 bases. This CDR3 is CASSDRTSGSVNEQFF. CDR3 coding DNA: TGTGCCAGCAGCGACAGGACTAGCGGAAGTGTGAATGAGCAGTTCTTC.

As DNA, the CDR3 is TGTGCCAGCAGCCCCGGACTAGCGGGGACCTACGAGCAGTACTTC. It translates to CASSPGLAGTYEQYF. The gene calls are TRBV9 and TRBJ2-7; 12 positions match TRBD2. Germline V CDR1 and CDR2: SGDLS, YYNGEE. V trimming: 4 bases; J trimming: 2 bases; junction bases outside the gene matches: 4. The CDR3 totals 15 residues. The full variable domain, its missing parts supplied by reference TRBV9 and TRBJ2-7, is DSGVTQTPKHLITATGQRVTLRCSPRSGDLSVYWYQQSLDQGLQFLIQYYNGEERAKGNILERFSAQQFPDLHSELNLSSLELGDSALYFCASSPGLAGTYEQYFGPGTRLTVT.

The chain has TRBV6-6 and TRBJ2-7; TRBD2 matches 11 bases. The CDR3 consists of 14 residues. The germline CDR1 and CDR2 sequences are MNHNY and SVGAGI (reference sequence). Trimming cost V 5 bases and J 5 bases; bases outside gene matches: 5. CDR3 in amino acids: CASSRLAGPDEQYF. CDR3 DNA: TGTGCCAGCAGTCGACTAGCGGGACCCGACGAGCAGTACTTC.